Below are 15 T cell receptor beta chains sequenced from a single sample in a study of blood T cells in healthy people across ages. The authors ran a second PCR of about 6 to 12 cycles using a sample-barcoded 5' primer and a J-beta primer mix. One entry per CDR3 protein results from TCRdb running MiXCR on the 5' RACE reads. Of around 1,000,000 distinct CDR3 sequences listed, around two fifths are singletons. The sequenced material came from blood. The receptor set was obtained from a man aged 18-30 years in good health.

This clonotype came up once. Here the CDR3 DNA reads TGTGCCAGCAGTCGACCTCGGGACAGGGAAAATGAAAAACTGTTTTTT. Translated: CASSRPRDRENEKLFF. This sequence joins TRBV12-3 or TRBV12-4 and TRBJ1-4; TRBD1 matches 9 bases. The J segment lost 5 bases and the V segment lost 5 bases, leaving 9 bases of the junction unmatched. This CDR3 has 16 amino acids.

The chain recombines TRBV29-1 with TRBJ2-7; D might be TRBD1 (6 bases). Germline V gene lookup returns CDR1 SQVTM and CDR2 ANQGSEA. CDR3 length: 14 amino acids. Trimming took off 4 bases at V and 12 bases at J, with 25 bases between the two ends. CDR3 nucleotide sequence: TGCAGCGTTGTGAAAGATCGGACAGATCTAGATGCGTACTTC. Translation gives CSVVKDRTDLDAYF.

CDR3 protein: CASSVSLLNTEAFF. CDR3 nucleotides: TGTGCCAGCAGCGTATCATTACTGAACACTGAAGCTTTCTTT. The chain couples TRBV9 to TRBJ1-1; D gene uncertain. CDR1 is SGDLS, CDR2 YYNGEE, per germline. V lost 1 base and J 0 bases, leaving 7 bases between the germline ends. The CDR3 covers 14 residues.

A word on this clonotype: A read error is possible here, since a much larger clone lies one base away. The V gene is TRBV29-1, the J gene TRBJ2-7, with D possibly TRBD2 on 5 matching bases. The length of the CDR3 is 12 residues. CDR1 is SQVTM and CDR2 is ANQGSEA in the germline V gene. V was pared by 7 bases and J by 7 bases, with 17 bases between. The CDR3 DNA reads TGCAGCGCCCTCGACTATTTGGATGAGCAGTACTTC. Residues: CSALDYLDEQYF.

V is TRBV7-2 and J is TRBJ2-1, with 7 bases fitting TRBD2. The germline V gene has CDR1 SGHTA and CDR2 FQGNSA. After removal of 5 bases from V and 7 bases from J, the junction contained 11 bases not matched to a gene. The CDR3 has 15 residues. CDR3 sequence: CASSLGAGTSNEQFF. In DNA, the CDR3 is TGTGCCAGCAGCCTAGGAGCGGGGACCAGTAATGAGCAGTTCTTC.

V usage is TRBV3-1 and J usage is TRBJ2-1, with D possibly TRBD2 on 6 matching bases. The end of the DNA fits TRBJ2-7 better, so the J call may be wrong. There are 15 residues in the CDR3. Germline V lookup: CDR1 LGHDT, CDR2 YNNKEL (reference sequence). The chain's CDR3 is CASSHTGGSYNEQYF. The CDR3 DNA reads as TGTGCCAGCAGCCACACCGGGGGATCCTACAATGAGCAGTACTTC.

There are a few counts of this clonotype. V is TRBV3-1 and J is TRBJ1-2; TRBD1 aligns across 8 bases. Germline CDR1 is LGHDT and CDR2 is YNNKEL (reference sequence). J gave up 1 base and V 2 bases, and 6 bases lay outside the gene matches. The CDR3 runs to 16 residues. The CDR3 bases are TGTGCCAGCAGCCAACTCACAGGGGGACTTAACTATGGCTACACCTTC. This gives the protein CASSQLTGGLNYGYTF.

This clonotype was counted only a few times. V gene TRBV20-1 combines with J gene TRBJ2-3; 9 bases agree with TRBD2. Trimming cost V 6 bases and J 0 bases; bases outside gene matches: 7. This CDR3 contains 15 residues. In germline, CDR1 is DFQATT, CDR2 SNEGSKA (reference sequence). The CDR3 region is CSAPISGGSTDTQYF. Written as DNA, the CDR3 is TGCAGTGCGCCGATTAGCGGGGGTAGCACAGATACGCAGTATTTT.

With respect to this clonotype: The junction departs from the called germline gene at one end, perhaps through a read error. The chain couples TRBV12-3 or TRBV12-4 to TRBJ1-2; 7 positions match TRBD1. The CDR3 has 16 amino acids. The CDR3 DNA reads TGTGTCAGCAGCCCCACCGGGACAGCTCTTGGCTATGGCTACACCTTC. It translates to CVSSPTGTALGYGYTF.

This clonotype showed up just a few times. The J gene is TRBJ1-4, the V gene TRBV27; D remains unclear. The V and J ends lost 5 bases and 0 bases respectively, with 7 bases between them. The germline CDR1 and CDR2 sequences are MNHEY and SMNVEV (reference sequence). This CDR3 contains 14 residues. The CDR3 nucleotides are TGTGCCAGCAGTATCAGTGCAACTAATGAAAAACTGTTTTTT. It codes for CASSISATNEKLFF.

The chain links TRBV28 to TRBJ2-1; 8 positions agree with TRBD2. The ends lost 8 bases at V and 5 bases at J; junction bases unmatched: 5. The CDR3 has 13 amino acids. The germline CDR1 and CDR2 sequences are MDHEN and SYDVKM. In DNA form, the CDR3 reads TGTGCCAGCCTTGCGGGGGGCAACAATGAGCAGTTCTTC. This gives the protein CASLAGGNNEQFF.

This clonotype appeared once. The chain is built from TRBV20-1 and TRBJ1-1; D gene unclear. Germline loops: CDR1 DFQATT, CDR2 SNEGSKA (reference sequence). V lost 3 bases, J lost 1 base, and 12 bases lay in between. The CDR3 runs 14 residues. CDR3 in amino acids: CSASYRGQNTEAFF. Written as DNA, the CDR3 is TGCAGTGCTAGTTATCGGGGTCAGAACACTGAAGCTTTCTTT.

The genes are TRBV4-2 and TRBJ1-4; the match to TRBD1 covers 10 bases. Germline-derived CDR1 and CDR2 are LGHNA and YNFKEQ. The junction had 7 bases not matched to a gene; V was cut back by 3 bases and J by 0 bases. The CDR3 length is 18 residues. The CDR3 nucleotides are TGTGCCAGCAGCCACCGGACAGGGGGACCTGCAACTAATGAAAAACTGTTTTTT. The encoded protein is CASSHRTGGPATNEKLFF.

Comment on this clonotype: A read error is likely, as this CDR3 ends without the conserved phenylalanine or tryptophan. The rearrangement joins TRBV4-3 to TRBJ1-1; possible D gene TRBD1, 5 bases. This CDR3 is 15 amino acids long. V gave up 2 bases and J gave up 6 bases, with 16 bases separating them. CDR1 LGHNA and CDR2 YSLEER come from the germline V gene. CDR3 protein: CASSQSRPLGAEAFL. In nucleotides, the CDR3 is TGCGCCAGCAGCCAATCTAGACCCCTGGGGGCTGAAGCTTTCTTA.

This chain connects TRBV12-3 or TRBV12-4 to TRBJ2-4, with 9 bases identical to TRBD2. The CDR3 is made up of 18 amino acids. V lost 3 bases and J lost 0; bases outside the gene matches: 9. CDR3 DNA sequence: TGTGCCAGCAGTTTTCCTAGCGGGGCCCCCCTAGCCAAAAACATTCAGTACTTC. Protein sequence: CASSFPSGAPLAKNIQYF.